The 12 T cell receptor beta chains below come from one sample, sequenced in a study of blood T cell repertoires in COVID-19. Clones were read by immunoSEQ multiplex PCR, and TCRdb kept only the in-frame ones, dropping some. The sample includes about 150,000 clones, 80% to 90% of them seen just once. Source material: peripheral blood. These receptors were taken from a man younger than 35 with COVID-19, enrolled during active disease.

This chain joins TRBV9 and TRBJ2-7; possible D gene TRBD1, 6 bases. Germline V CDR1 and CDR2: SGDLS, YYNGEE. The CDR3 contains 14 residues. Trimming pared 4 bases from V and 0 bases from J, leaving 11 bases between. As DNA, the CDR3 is TGTGCCAGCAGCCCTGGGGGCAACTCCTACGAGCAGTACTTC. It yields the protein CASSPGGNSYEQYF.

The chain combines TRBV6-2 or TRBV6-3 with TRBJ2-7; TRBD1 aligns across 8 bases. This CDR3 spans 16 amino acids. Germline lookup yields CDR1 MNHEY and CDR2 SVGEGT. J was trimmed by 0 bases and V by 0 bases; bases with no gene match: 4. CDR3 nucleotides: TGTGCCAGCAGTTACTCCAGGACAGGGTACTCCTACGAGCAGTACTTC. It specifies CASSYSRTGYSYEQYF.

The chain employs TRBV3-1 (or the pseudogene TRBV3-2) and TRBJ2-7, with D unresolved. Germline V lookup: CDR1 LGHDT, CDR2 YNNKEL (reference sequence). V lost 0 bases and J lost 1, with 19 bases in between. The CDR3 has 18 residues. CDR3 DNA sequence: TGTGCCAGCAGCCAAGATCTAACCATGCGTCTCGGGTCCTACGAGCAGTACTTC. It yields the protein CASSQDLTMRLGSYEQYF.

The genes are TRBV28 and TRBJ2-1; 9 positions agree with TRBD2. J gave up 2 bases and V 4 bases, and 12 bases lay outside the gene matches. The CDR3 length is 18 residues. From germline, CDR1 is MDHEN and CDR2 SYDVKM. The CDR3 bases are TGTGCCAGCAGTTCCATTTCCCTAGCGGGAACGACCTACAATGAGCAGTTCTTC. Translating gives CASSSISLAGTTYNEQFF.

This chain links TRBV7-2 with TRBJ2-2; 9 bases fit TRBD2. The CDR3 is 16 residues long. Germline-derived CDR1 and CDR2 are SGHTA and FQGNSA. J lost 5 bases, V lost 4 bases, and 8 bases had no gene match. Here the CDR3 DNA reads TGTGCCAGCAGCTATTTAGCGGGAGTGGGAACCGGGGAGCTGTTTTTT. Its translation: CASSYLAGVGTGELFF.

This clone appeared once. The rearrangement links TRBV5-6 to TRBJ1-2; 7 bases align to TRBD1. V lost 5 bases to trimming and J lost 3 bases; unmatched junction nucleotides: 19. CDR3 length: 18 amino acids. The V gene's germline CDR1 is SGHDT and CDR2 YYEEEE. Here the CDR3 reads CASRGSGTAISFHYGYTF. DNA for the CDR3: TGTGCCAGCAGAGGCTCCGGGACAGCCATCTCCTTTCACTATGGCTACACCTTC.

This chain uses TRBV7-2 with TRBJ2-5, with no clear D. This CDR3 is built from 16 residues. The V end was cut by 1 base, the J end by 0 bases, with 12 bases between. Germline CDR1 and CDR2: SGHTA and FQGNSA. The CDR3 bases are TGTGCCAGCAGCTTAGGGCCCAACATAAACCAAGAGACCCAGTACTTC. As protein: CASSLGPNINQETQYF.

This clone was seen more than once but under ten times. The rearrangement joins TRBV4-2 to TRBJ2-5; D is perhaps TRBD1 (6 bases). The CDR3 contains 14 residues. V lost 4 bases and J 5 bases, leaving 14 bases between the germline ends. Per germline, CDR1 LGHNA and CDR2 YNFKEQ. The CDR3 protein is CASSRSGVEETQYF. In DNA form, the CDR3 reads TGTGCCAGCAGCCGATCAGGGGTAGAGGAGACCCAGTACTTC.

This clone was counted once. This CDR3 is CASSPLGQQETQYF. The CDR3 DNA is TGTGCCAGCTCACCGTTGGGACAGCAAGAGACCCAGTACTTC. V and J are TRBV18 and TRBJ2-5, with 7 bases identical to TRBD1. Germline trimming cut 3 bases from V and 2 bases from J; bases unmatched to any gene: 3. The CDR3 is made up of 14 amino acids. CDR1 is KGHSH, CDR2 LQKENI, per germline. The entire variable domain, with the rest obtained from reference TRBV18 and TRBJ2-5, is as follows: NAGVMQNPRHLVRRRGQEARLRCSPMKGHSHVYWYRQLPEEGLKFMVYLQKENIIDESGMPKERFSAEFPKEGPSILRIQQVVRGDSAAYFCASSPLGQQETQYFGPGTRLLVL.

This CDR3 reads CASSSVGTVPYEQYF. CDR3 bases: TGTGCCAGCAGCTCCGTCGGGACAGTCCCCTACGAGCAGTACTTC. V is TRBV13 and J is TRBJ2-7; 7 nucleotides agree with TRBD1. The V gene end was trimmed by 4 bases and the J gene end by 2 bases; junction bases not matched to a gene: 8. This CDR3 has 15 amino acids. The germline gives CDR1 PRHDT, CDR2 FYEKMQ (reference sequence).

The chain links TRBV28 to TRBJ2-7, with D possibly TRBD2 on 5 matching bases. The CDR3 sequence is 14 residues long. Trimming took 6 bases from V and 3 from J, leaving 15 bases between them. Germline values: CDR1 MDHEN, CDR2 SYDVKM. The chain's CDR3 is CASRRWAGGYEQYF. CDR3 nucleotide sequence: TGTGCCAGCAGACGTTGGGCTGGAGGCTACGAGCAGTACTTC.

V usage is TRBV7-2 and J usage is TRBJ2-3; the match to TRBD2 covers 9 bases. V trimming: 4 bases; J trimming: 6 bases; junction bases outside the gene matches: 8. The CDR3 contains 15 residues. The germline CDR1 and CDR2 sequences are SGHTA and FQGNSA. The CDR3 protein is CASSSIAGAVDTQYF. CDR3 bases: TGTGCCAGCAGCTCGATAGCGGGAGCGGTGGATACGCAGTATTTT.